These 22 T cell receptor beta chains were all obtained from the same sample, sequenced in a study of beta chain features in type 1 diabetes. Reverse transcribing all isolated RNA meant expressed TCRB transcripts were sequenced. Using immunoSEQ multiplex PCR, the repertoire was profiled, and TCRdb retains in-frame clones only, with some absent. Of a few hundred thousand clones detected, more than 12% appear once; the ten largest clones hold approximately 0.019%. What was sequenced was naive CD4+ T cells from blood. The receptors stem from a woman in her late teens or twenties in good health.

The chain carries TRBV5-1 and TRBJ2-7, with TRBD1 identical over 8 bases. The germline CDR1 and CDR2 sequences are SGHRS and YFSETQ. Losses at the gene ends were 4 bases for V and 2 bases for J; bases not matched to a gene: 5. This CDR3 is 14 amino acids long. CDR3 residues: CASSTGQGAYEQYF. The CDR3 DNA is TGCGCCAGCAGCACCGGACAGGGAGCCTACGAGCAGTACTTC.

V and J are TRBV5-4 and TRBJ2-7, with unresolved D. V was shortened by 4 bases and J by 0 bases, with 8 bases between the two germline ends. There are 13 residues in the CDR3. Germline CDR1 and CDR2: SGHNT and YYREEE (reference sequence). The DNA of the CDR3 is TGTGCCAGCAGCAAAACAAGCTCCTACGAGCAGTACTTC. Encoded protein: CASSKTSSYEQYF. Based on the CDR3 plus reference TRBV5-4 and TRBJ2-7, the full variable domain is ETGVTQSPTHLIKTRGQQVTLRCSSQSGHNTVSWYQQALGQGPQFIFQYYREEENGRGNFPPRFSGLQFPNYSSELNVNALELDDSALYLCASSKTSSYEQYFGPGTRLTVT.

This clone has a handful of counts. The rearrangement uses TRBV2 and TRBJ2-6; D call uncertain. Trimming pared 4 bases from V and 0 bases from J, leaving 7 bases between. This CDR3 region has 15 residues. Germline values: CDR1 SNHLY, CDR2 FYNNEI. The CDR3 coding sequence is TGTGCCAGCAGTGTAAACTTCTCTGGGGCCAACGTCCTGACTTTC. Translated: CASSVNFSGANVLTF.

This chain links TRBV14 with TRBJ1-3, with D maybe TRBD1 (6 bases). CDR1 and CDR2 (germline): SGHDN, FVKESK. There are 16 residues in the CDR3. The V and J ends lost 6 bases and 0 bases respectively, with 15 bases between them. The CDR3: CASRPGQWYSGNTIYF. In nucleotides, the CDR3 is TGTGCCAGCAGACCTGGACAGTGGTACTCTGGAAACACCATATATTTT.

The chain employs TRBV29-1 and TRBJ2-1; D may be TRBD2 (6 bases). The CDR3 consists of 14 residues. Germline V gene lookup returns CDR1 SQVTM and CDR2 ANQGSEA. The germline V and J ends were trimmed by 3 bases and 2 bases, with 11 bases remaining between them. The CDR3 loop reads CSVEVSGPYNEQFF. The CDR3 nucleotides are TGCAGCGTTGAGGTTAGCGGTCCCTACAATGAGCAGTTCTTC.

The V call is TRBV7-8, the J call TRBJ2-5, with no clear D. The germline V gene encodes CDR1 SGHVS and CDR2 FQNEAQ. This CDR3 comprises 11 residues. Between the trimmed V and J ends, which lost 3 bases and 5 bases, there was a span of 4 bases. Here the CDR3 reads CASSFRETQYF. The CDR3 DNA sequence: TGTGCCAGCAGCTTCAGGGAGACCCAGTACTTC. Drawing the rest from reference TRBV7-8 and TRBJ2-5, the complete variable domain is GAGVSQSPRYKVAKRGQDVALRCDPISGHVSLFWYQQALGQGPEFLTYFQNEAQLDKSGLPSDRFFAERPEGSVSTLKIQRTQQEDSAVYLCASSFRETQYFGPGTRLLVL.

This chain uses TRBV27 with TRBJ2-2, with 8 bases lining up with TRBD1. Germline assignment: CDR1 MNHEY and CDR2 SMNVEV (reference sequence). This CDR3 contains 16 residues. The J segment lost 1 base and the V segment lost 2 bases, leaving 3 bases of the junction unmatched. The CDR3 sequence is CASSLPGQGNTGELFF. As DNA, the CDR3 is TGTGCCAGCAGTTTACCCGGACAGGGGAACACCGGGGAGCTGTTTTTT.

This clone came up a few times. V gene TRBV5-1 combines with J gene TRBJ2-5, with D possibly being TRBD1 (5 bases). Trimming took 4 bases from V and 3 from J, leaving 10 bases between them. The CDR3 contains 13 residues. The germline gives CDR1 SGHRS, CDR2 YFSETQ. The CDR3 DNA is TGCGCCAGCAGCGTCGAAGGGGAAGAGACCCAGTACTTC. This translates into CASSVEGEETQYF.

This clone was seen only a few times. The rearrangement uses TRBV18 and TRBJ1-2; 7 bases agree with TRBD1. This CDR3 has 15 residues. Germline CDR1 is KGHSH and CDR2 is LQKENI. V gave up 6 bases and J gave up 8 bases; unmatched junction bases: 15. DNA for the CDR3: TGTGCCAGCTCCTCGGACGCGACAGGGCGTCGGGGCTACACCTTC. This codes for CASSSDATGRRGYTF.

The V and J genes are TRBV5-6 and TRBJ1-2, with D unresolved. Deletions cut 0 bases from V and 7 bases from J, with 10 bases between. Germline values: CDR1 SGHDT, CDR2 YYEEEE. The length of the CDR3 is 13 residues. CDR3 sequence (DNA): TGTGCCAGCAGCTTGGCCGGTCCAAGTGGCTACACCTTC. It translates to CASSLAGPSGYTF.

There are a few counts of this clone. The V call is TRBV28, the J call TRBJ2-5, with D possibly TRBD1 on 5 matching bases. The CDR3 covers 13 residues. Deletions cut 2 bases from V and 5 bases from J, with 9 bases between. Germline lookup yields CDR1 MDHEN and CDR2 SYDVKM. The CDR3 DNA sequence: TGTGCCAGCAGTTTAGGGCAGGGTGAGACCCAGTACTTC. Amino acid sequence: CASSLGQGETQYF. The complete variable domain, with remaining parts taken from reference TRBV28 and TRBJ2-5, reads DVKVTQSSRYLVKRTGEKVFLECVQDMDHENMFWYRQDPGLGLRLIYFSYDVKMKEKGDIPEGYSVSREKKERFSLILESASTNQTSMYLCASSLGQGETQYFGPGTRLLVL.

J is TRBJ2-7 and V is TRBV28, with 9 positions matching TRBD1. The trim removed 4 bases at V and 1 base at J, leaving 11 bases unmatched. This CDR3 is built from 17 residues. Germline V CDR1 and CDR2: MDHEN, SYDVKM. The CDR3 reads CASSSPLGQGSSYEQYF. CDR3 in DNA: TGTGCCAGCAGTTCCCCCTTAGGACAGGGGTCTTCCTACGAGCAGTACTTC.

This chain uses TRBV29-1 with TRBJ2-7; D is uncertain. Trimming stripped 4 bases from V and 0 bases from J, with 7 bases between. The CDR3 extends over 12 amino acids. Germline V gene sequence: CDR1 SQVTM, CDR2 ANQGSEA. This chain's CDR3 is CSVAYNSYEQYF. In nucleotides, the CDR3 is TGCAGCGTTGCCTATAACTCCTACGAGCAGTACTTC.

The chain's CDR3 is CASSYQQNYGYTF. The CDR3 coding sequence is TGTGCCAGCAGTTACCAACAGAACTATGGCTACACCTTC. The J gene is TRBJ1-2, the V gene TRBV6-5; D unresolved. V was trimmed by 2 bases and J by 2 bases, leaving 6 bases between them. The CDR3 is 13 residues long. CDR1 is MNHEY and CDR2 is SVGAGI in the germline V gene.

This chain uses TRBV7-9 with TRBJ2-7; 7 bases agree with TRBD1. This CDR3 region has 15 residues. V was clipped by 2 bases and J by 3 bases; unmatched bases: 7. Germline CDR1 and CDR2: SEHNR and FQNEAQ (reference sequence). In DNA, the CDR3 is TGTGCCAGCAGCTTACACAGGGGTGACAACTACGAGCAGTACTTC. Protein sequence: CASSLHRGDNYEQYF. Drawing the rest from reference TRBV7-9 and TRBJ2-7, the complete variable domain is DTGVSQNPRHKITKRGQNVTFRCDPISEHNRLYWYRQTLGQGPEFLTYFQNEAQLEKSRLLSDRFSAERPKGSFSTLEIQRTEQGDSAMYLCASSLHRGDNYEQYFGPGTRLTVT.

The chain joins TRBV30 to TRBJ1-4; the D gene is possibly TRBD1 (5 bases). The CDR3 is 16 amino acids. Looked up from germline, CDR1 is GTSNPN and CDR2 is SVGIG (reference sequence). The V end lost 1 base, the J end lost 0 bases, and 12 bases lay between the germline ends. CDR3 DNA: TGTGCCTGGAGTGCAGCCCTAGGGGCAACTAATGAAAAACTGTTTTTT. Protein sequence: CAWSAALGATNEKLFF.

This clone showed up just a few times. The chain carries TRBV29-1 and TRBJ2-7; 8 bases align to TRBD2. The V gene's germline CDR1 is SQVTM and CDR2 ANQGSEA. J lost 0 bases, V lost 3 bases, and 7 bases had no gene match. The CDR3 extends over 15 amino acids. CDR3 region: CSVDVLADSSYEQYF. CDR3 sequence (DNA): TGCAGCGTTGACGTACTAGCGGATAGCTCCTACGAGCAGTACTTC.

This sequence joins TRBV5-4 and TRBJ2-3; no reliable D call. This CDR3 has 14 residues. Germline CDR1 and CDR2: SGHNT and YYREEE (reference sequence). V lost 2 bases, J lost 3 bases, and 10 bases lay in between. The CDR3 DNA is TGTGCCAGCAGCTTCCGGGTCGAGACAGATACGCAGTATTTT. This codes for CASSFRVETDTQYF. The full variable domain, rest sourced from reference TRBV5-4 and TRBJ2-3, is ETGVTQSPTHLIKTRGQQVTLRCSSQSGHNTVSWYQQALGQGPQFIFQYYREEENGRGNFPPRFSGLQFPNYSSELNVNALELDDSALYLCASSFRVETDTQYFGPGTRLTVL.

This rearrangement joins TRBV21-1 to TRBJ2-1; the table's D call of TRBD2 was not tested on the DNA. TRBV21-1 is classified as a pseudogene. CDR3 length: 15 residues. CDR3 sequence: CASSKPSLSIYEQFF. CDR3 sequence (DNA): TGTGCCAGCAGCAAACCTAGTCTTTCGATCTATGAGCAGTTCTTC.

This clone was counted between two and nine times. As DNA, the CDR3 is TGTGCCAGCAGTGGACAGGGGGCGACTCAGCCCCAGCATTTT. It encodes CASSGQGATQPQHF. The genes are TRBV6-6 and TRBJ1-5; TRBD1 agrees at 11 bases. There are 14 residues in the CDR3. Germline lookup yields CDR1 MNHNY and CDR2 SVGAGI (reference sequence). The J segment lost 6 bases and the V segment lost 5 bases, leaving 3 bases of the junction unmatched.

The rearrangement uses TRBV28 and TRBJ2-2, with 7 bases lining up with TRBD1. The germline gives CDR1 MDHEN, CDR2 SYDVKM. The ends lost 6 bases at V and 6 bases at J; junction bases unmatched: 7. This CDR3 has 14 amino acids. The chain's CDR3 is CASSSGQPPGELFF. The CDR3 region has the DNA TGTGCCAGCAGCTCGGGACAGCCCCCCGGGGAGCTGTTTTTT.

The table lists this clone with a few counts. The V and J genes are TRBV29-1 and TRBJ2-7, with D maybe TRBD1 (7 bases). CDR1 SQVTM and CDR2 ANQGSEA come from the germline V gene. The ends were cut back, 4 bases at V and 2 bases at J, with 21 bases in the middle. The CDR3 is 16 amino acids. In nucleotides, the CDR3 is TGCAGCGTTGGGGGGGCAAGACAGGGAGACCCCTACGAGCAGTACTTC. Its protein product is CSVGGARQGDPYEQYF.